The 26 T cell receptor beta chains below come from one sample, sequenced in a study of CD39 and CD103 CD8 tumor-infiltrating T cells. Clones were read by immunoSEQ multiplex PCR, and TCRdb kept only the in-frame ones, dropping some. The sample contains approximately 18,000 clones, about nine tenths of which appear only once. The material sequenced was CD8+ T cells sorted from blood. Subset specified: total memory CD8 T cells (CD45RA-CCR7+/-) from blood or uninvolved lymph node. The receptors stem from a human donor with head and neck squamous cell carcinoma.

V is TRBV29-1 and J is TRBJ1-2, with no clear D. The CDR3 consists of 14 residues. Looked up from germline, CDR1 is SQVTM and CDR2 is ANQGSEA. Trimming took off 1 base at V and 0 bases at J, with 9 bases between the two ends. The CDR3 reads CSVEGFIANYGYTF. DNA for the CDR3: TGCAGCGTTGAAGGATTCATAGCTAACTATGGCTACACCTTC.

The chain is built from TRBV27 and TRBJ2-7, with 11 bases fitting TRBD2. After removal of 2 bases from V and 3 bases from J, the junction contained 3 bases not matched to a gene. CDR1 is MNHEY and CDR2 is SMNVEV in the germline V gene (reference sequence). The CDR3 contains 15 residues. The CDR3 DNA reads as TGTGCCAGCAGTTTAGCTAGCGGGGGGTTCTACGAGCAGTACTTC. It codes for CASSLASGGFYEQYF.

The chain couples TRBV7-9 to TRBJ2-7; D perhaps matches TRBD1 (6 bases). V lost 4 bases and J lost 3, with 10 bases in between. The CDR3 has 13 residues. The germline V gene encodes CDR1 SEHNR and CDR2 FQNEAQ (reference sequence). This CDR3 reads CASSYTGHYEQYF. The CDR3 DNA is TGTGCCAGCAGCTATACAGGGCACTACGAGCAGTACTTC. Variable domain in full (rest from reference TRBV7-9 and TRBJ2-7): DTGVSQNPRHKITKRGQNVTFRCDPISEHNRLYWYRQTLGQGPEFLTYFQNEAQLEKSRLLSDRFSAERPKGSFSTLEIQRTEQGDSAMYLCASSYTGHYEQYFGPGTRLTVT.

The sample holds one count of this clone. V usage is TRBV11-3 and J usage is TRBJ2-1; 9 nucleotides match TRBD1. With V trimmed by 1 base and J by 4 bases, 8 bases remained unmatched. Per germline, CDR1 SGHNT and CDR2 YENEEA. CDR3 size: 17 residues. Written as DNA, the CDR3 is TGTGCCAGCAGCTTAGTCGGGGGACAGGGCCTTTACAATGAGCAGTTCTTC. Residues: CASSLVGGQGLYNEQFF.

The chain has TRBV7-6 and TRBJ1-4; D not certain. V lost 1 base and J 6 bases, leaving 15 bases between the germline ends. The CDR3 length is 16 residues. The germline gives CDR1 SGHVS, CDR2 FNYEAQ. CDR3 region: CASSLGAGADYEKLFF. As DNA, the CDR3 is TGTGCCAGCAGCTTAGGCGCAGGCGCTGATTATGAAAAACTGTTTTTT. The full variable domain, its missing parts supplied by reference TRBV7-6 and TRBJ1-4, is GAGVSQSPRYKVTKRGQDVALRCDPISGHVSLYWYRQALGQGPEFLTYFNYEAQQDKSGLPNDRFSAERPEGSISTLTIQRTEQRDSAMYRCASSLGAGADYEKLFFGSGTQLSVL.

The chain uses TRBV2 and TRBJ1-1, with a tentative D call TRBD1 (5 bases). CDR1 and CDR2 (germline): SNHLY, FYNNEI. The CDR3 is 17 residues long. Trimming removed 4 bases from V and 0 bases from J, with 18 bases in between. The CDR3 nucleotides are TGTGCCAGCAGTGTTGGCCCCCCTGCAGGGATGAACACTGAAGCTTTCTTT. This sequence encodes CASSVGPPAGMNTEAFF.

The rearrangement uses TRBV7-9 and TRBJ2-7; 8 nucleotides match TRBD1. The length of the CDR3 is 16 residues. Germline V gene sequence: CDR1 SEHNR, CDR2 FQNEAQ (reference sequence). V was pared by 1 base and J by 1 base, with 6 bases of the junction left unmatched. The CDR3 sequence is CASSLGQGARSYEQYF. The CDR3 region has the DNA TGTGCCAGCAGCTTAGGTCAGGGGGCGCGGTCCTACGAGCAGTACTTC.

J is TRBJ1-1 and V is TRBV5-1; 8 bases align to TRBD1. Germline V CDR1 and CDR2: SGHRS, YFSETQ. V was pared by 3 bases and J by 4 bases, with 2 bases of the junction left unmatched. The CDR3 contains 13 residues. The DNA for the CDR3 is TGCGCCAGCAGCTCAACAGGGGGCACTGAAGCTTTCTTT. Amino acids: CASSSTGGTEAFF.

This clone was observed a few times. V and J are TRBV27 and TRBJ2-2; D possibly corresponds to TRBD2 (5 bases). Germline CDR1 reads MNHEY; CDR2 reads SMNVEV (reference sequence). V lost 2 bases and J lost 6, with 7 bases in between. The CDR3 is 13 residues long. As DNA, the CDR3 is TGTGCCAGCAGTTTAATCGGGGCCGGGGAGCTGTTTTTT. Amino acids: CASSLIGAGELFF.

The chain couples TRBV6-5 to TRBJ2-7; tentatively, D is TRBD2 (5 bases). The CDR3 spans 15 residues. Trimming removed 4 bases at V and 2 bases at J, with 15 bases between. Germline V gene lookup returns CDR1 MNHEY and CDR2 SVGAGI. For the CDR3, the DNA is TGTGCCAGCAGTTCCGTGGCAGTGACTACCTACGAGCAGTACTTC. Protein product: CASSSVAVTTYEQYF.

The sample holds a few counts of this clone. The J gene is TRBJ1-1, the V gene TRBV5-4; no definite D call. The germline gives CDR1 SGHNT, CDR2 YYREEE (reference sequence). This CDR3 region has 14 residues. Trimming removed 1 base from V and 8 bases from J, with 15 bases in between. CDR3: CASSLSPGPNEAFF. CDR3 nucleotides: TGTGCCAGCAGCTTGAGTCCCGGACCTAACGAAGCTTTCTTT.

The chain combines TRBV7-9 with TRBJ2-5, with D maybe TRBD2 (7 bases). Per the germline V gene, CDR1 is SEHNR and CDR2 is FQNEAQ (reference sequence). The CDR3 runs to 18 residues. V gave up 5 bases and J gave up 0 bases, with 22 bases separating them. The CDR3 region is CASSLGRGYGADQETQYF. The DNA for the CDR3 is TGTGCCAGCAGCCTGGGGAGGGGGTACGGGGCCGACCAAGAGACCCAGTACTTC.

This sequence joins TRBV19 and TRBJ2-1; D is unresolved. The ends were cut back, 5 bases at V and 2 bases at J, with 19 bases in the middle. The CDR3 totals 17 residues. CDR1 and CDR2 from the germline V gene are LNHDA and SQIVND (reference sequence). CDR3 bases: TGTGCCAGTAGTTCAAGACAAGGACCAGAAACCTACAATGAGCAGTTCTTC. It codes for CASSSRQGPETYNEQFF.

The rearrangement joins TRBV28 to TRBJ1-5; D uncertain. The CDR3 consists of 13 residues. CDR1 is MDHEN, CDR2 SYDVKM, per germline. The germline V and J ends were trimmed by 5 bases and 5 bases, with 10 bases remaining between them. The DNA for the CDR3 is TGTGCCAGCAGTGGGAGGAATTATCAGCCCCAGCATTTT. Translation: CASSGRNYQPQHF.

The CDR3 is CASTFSTGQGFLGYTF. CDR3 bases: TGTGCCAGTACCTTCTCAACGGGACAGGGGTTTCTTGGCTACACCTTC. V is TRBV19 and J is TRBJ1-2, with 10 bases matching TRBD1. Germline CDR1 and CDR2: LNHDA and SQIVND (reference sequence). The CDR3 has 16 residues. The junction had 15 bases not matched to a gene; V was cut back by 7 bases and J by 7 bases.

Here the CDR3 reads CASSLDGLYGYTF. The CDR3 DNA reads TGTGCCAGCAGTTTGGACGGGCTGTATGGCTACACCTTC. The gene calls are TRBV28 and TRBJ1-2, with D uncertain. Trimming pared 3 bases from V and 5 bases from J, leaving 10 bases between. CDR1 and CDR2 from the germline V gene are MDHEN and SYDVKM. This CDR3 spans 13 amino acids.

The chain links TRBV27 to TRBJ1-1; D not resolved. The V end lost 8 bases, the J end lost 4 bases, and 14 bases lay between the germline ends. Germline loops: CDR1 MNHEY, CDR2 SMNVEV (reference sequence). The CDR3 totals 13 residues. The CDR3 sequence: CASFGGFGTEAFF. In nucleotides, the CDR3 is TGTGCCAGCTTCGGAGGGTTTGGCACTGAAGCTTTCTTT.

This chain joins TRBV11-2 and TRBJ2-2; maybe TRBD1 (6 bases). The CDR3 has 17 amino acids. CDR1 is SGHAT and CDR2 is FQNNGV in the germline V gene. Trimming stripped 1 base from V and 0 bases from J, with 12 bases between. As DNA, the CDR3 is TGTGCCAGCAGCTTAGCTGACAGGCCCCCGAACACCGGGGAGCTGTTTTTT. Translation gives CASSLADRPPNTGELFF. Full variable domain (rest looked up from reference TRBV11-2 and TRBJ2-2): EAGVAQSPRYKIIEKRQSVAFWCNPISGHATLYWYQQILGQGPKLLIQFQNNGVVDDSQLPKDRFSAERLKGVDSTLKIQPAKLEDSAVYLCASSLADRPPNTGELFFGEGSRLTVL.

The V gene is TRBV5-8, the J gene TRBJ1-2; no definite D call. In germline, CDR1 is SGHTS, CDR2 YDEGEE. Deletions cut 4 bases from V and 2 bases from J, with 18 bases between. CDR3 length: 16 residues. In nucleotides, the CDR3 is TGTGCCAGCAGCGCCGACAAGGAAACCCCCAACTATGGCTACACCTTC. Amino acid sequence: CASSADKETPNYGYTF.

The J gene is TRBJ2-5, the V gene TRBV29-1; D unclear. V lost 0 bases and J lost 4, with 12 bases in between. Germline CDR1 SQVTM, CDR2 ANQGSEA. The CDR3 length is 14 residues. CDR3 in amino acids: CSVEDPVYVETQYF. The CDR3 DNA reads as TGCAGCGTTGAAGACCCAGTCTACGTAGAGACCCAGTACTTC.

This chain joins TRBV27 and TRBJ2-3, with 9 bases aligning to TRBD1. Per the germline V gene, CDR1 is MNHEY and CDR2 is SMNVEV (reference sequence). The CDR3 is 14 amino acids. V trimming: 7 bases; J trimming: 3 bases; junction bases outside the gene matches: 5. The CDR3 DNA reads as TGTGCCAGCATGGGCGGGACAGGGACAGATACGCAGTATTTT. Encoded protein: CASMGGTGTDTQYF.

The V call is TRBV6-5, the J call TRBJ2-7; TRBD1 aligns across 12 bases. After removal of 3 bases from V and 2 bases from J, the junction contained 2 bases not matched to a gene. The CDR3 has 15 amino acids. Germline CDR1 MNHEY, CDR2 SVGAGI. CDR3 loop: CASSYGTGGTYEQYF. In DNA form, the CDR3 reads TGTGCCAGCAGTTATGGGACAGGGGGCACCTACGAGCAGTACTTC.

The CDR3 DNA is TGTGCCACCAGCAGAGATCGACTCCCCGGTGGGGGTTACTATGGCTACACCTTC. The encoded protein is CATSRDRLPGGGYYGYTF. This chain links TRBV15 with TRBJ1-2; possible D gene TRBD1, 5 bases. The CDR3 consists of 18 residues. The V end lost 0 bases, the J end lost 3 bases, and 20 bases lay between the germline ends. From germline, CDR1 is LNHNV and CDR2 YYDKDF (reference sequence).

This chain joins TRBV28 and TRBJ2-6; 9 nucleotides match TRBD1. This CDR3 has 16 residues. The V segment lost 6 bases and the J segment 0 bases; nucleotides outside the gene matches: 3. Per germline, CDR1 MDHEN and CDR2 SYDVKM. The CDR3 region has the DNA TGTGCCAGCAGGGGACAGGGAATCTCTGGGGCCAACGTCCTGACTTTC. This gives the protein CASRGQGISGANVLTF.

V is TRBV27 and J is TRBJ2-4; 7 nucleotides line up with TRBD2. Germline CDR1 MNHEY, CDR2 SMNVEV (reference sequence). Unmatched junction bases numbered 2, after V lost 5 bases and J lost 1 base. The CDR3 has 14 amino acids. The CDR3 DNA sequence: TGTGCCAGCAGTCTCGGGGGGGCCAAAAACATTCAGTACTTC. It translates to CASSLGGAKNIQYF.

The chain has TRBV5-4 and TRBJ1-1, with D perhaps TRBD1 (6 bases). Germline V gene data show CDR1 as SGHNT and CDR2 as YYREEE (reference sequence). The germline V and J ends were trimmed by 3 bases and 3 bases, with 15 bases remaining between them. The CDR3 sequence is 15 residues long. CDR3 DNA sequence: TGTGCCAGCAGCTCCCGTCCAGGGGCAGACACTGAAGCTTTCTTT. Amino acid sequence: CASSSRPGADTEAFF.